This T cell receptor (beta chain) was recovered during a study of T-cell reconstitution after alpha-beta-depleted transplantation in children. Trimming shortened V by 0 bases and J by 6 bases, and 6 bases separated the two germline ends. Per germline, CDR1 SEHNR and CDR2 FQNEAQ (reference sequence). The CDR3 consists of 13 residues. This clonotype was counted at least ten times. The TCRbeta library was prepared with unique molecular identifiers. MiXCR, run by TCRdb on the PCR reads, gives a single entry per CDR3 protein. Among roughly 220,000 distinct CDR3 sequences listed, around 8.9% were seen once.

Specimen: PBMCs from the stem cell graft donor, collected from the stem cell graft. This chain connects TRBV7-9 to TRBJ2-1; D ambiguous. The clonotype was recovered from a human donor who donated a stem cell graft to a child with SCID. For the CDR3, the DNA is TGTGCCAGCAGCTTAGCCCCGGTCAATGAGCAGTTCTTC. This gives the protein CASSLAPVNEQFF.